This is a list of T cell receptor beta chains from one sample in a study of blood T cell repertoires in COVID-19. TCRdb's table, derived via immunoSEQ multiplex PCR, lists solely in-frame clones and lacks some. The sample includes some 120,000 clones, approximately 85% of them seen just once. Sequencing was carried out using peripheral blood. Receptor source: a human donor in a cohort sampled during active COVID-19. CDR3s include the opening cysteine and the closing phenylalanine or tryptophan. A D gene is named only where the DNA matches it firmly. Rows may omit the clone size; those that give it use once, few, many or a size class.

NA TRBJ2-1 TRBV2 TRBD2 CASQRVGTTYNEQFF TGTGCCAGCCAACGGGTCGGGACTACCTACAATGAGCAGTTCTTC
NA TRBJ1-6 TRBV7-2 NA CASSPRLGGFNSPLHF TGTGCCAGCAGCCCCCGTCTCGGCGGATTTAATTCACCCCTCCACTTT
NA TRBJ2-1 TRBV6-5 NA CASSYADEQFF TGTGCCAGCAGTTACGCGGATGAGCAGTTCTTC
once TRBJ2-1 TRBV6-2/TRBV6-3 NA CASRPTGSSYNEQFF TGTGCCAGCAGGCCTACAGGGAGCTCCTACAATGAGCAGTTCTTC
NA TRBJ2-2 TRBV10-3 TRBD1 CAISERTGEAGELFF TGTGCCATCAGTGAGCGGACAGGGGAGGCCGGGGAGCTGTTTTTT
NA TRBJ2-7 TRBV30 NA CAWDRLASIGQSSYEQYF TGTGCCTGGGATCGTCTAGCGTCGATAGGGCAGAGCTCCTACGAGCAGTACTTC
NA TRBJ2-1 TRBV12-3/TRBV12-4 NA CASSFLYNEQFF TGTGCCAGCAGTTTTCTGTACAATGAGCAGTTCTTC
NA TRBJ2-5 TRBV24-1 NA CATSDSRVDQETQYF TGTGCCACCAGTGATAGCCGGGTGGACCAAGAGACCCAGTACTTC
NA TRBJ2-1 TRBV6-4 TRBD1 CASSSDRATYNEQFF TGTGCCAGCAGTTCCGACAGGGCTACCTACAATGAGCAGTTCTTC
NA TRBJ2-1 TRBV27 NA CASTLRAGPHDEQFF TGTGCCAGCACTCTAAGGGCGGGACCCCATGATGAGCAGTTCTTC
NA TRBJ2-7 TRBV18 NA CASSPDMPYEQYF TGTGCCAGCTCACCGGACATGCCCTACGAGCAGTACTTC
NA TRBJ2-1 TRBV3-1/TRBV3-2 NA CASSPLSPDEQFF TGTGCCAGCAGCCCCCTATCTCCGGATGAGCAGTTCTTC
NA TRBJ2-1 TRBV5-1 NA CASSLGGGNYGEQFF TGCGCCAGCAGCTTGGGAGGCGGGAATTATGGTGAGCAGTTCTTC
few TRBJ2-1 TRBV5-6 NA CASSLEPSGLKINEQFF TGTGCCAGCAGCTTGGAGCCGTCGGGACTCAAGATCAATGAGCAGTTCTTC
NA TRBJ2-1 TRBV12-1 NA CASSFAPSGRGEQFF TGTGCCAGCAGCTTTGCGCCTAGCGGGAGGGGTGAGCAGTTCTTC
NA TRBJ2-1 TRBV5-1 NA CASSFTGSSYNEQFF TGCGCCAGCAGCTTTACGGGTAGCTCCTACAATGAGCAGTTCTTC
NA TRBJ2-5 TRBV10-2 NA CASSRRQETQYF TGCGCCAGCTCGAGGCGCCAAGAGACCCAGTACTTC
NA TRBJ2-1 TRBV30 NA CAWTRGVINEQFF TGTGCCTGGACCCGGGGAGTTATCAATGAGCAGTTCTTC
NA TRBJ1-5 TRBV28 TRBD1 CASRIQGGGQPQHF TGTGCCAGTAGAATACAGGGGGGTGGTCAGCCCCAGCATTTT
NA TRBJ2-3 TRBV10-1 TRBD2 CASSETSGASTDTQYF TGCGCCAGCAGTGAGACTAGCGGGGCTAGCACAGATACGCAGTATTTT
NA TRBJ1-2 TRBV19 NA CASSIGQGYYGYTF TGTGCCAGTAGTATCGGGCAGGGGTACTATGGCTACACCTTC
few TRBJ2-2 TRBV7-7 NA CASSLDRTGELFF TGTGCCAGCAGCTTAGACAGGACCGGGGAGCTGTTTTTT
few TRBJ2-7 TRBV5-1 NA CASSSGQPPYEQYF TGCGCCAGCAGCTCAGGACAGCCTCCCTACGAGCAGTACTTC
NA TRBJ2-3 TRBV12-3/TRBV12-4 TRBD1 CASSGTGKDTQYF TGTGCCAGCAGTGGGACAGGGAAGGATACGCAGTATTTT
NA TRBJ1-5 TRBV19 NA CASSIYPNQPQHF TGTGCCAGTAGTATCTACCCCAATCAGCCCCAGCATTTT
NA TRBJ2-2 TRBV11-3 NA CASSPNTGELFF TGTGCCAGCAGCCCAAACACCGGGGAGCTGTTTTTT
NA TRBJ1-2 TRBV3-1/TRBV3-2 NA CASSQGVRTNYGYTF TGTGCCAGCAGCCAAGGCGTCAGGACTAACTATGGCTACACCTTC
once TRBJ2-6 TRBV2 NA CASSPGSGANVLTF TGTGCCAGCAGTCCGGGGTCTGGGGCCAACGTCCTGACTTTC
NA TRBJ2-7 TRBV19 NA CASSVEGDSYEQYF TGTGCCAGTAGTGTTGAGGGGGACTCCTACGAGCAGTACTTC